The source of this TCR beta chain is a study of shared clonotypes between healthy human individuals. The study's findings and limits: Compared with clonotypes that all four donors shared, non-shared clonotypes had lower generation probabilities. Clonotype sharing among donors likely depends on sequencing depth.

Assay used: immunoSEQ multiplex PCR; TCRdb lists only in-frame clones, some missing. The profile shows roughly 700,000 clones, approximately 79% of them singletons. Everyone who donated was a Caucasian adult who lived in Nashville, Tennessee. A note on this clone: Its target is unknown.

J lost 0 bases, V lost 6 bases, and 5 bases had no gene match. Germline V lookup: CDR1 LNHDA, CDR2 SQIVND (reference sequence). There are 15 residues in the CDR3. Sequencing was performed on memory CD4+ T cells sorted from blood. Noted subset: CD45RA-negative fraction. This TCR derives from a woman aged 25-40 years in good health. V usage is TRBV19 and J usage is TRBJ1-3; 7 bases line up with TRBD1. CDR3 loop: CASRVTGSSGNTIYF. The CDR3 bases are TGTGCCAGTAGGGTGACAGGGAGCTCTGGAAACACCATATATTTT.